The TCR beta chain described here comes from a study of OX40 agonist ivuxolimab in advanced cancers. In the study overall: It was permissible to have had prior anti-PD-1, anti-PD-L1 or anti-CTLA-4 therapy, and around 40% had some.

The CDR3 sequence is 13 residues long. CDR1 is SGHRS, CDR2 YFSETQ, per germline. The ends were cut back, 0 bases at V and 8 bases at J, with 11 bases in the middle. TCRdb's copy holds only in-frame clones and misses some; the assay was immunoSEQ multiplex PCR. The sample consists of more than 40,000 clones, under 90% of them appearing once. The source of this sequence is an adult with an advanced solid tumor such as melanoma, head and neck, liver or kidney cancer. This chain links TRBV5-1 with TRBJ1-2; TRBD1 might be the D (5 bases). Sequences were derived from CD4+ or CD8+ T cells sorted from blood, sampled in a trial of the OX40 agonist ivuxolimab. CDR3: CASSLVQGQGYTF. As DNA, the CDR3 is TGCGCCAGCAGCTTGGTCCAGGGCCAAGGCTACACCTTC.